The rows below give T cell receptor beta chains drawn from one sample of a study of T cell repertoires in cytomegalovirus infection. Each CDR3 protein is one row after TCRdb ran MiXCR on the reads. Among 490,000 or so distinct CDR3 sequences listed, around 11% were seen once. The sequenced material came from PBMCs. Receptor source: a human donor in good health (CMV status not recorded). Some clones in this sample may be carry-over from other donors' samples. CDR3s include the opening cysteine and the closing phenylalanine or tryptophan. D genes are given only for firm matches. Only part of the rows carry a size: once, few, many, or a class if the clone is expanded.

J gene	V gene	CDR3 length	clone size	D gene	CDR3 protein	CDR3 DNA
TRBJ2-3	TRBV24-1	15	many	-	CATSDSAQVTDTQYF	TGTGCCACCAGTGATTCCGCGCAGGTCACAGATACGCAGTATTTT
TRBJ1-1	TRBV18	16	many	-	CASSATWTNNTLKAFF	TGTGCCAGCTCAGCTACTTGGACAAACAATACACTGAAAGCTTTCTTT
TRBJ1-1	TRBV11-2	14	few	-	CASSPWPTPQEAFF	TGTGCCAGCAGCCCGTGGCCCACACCCCAAGAAGCTTTCTTT
TRBJ1-2	TRBV28	14	-	-	CASSSDGGFDGYTF	TGTGCCAGCAGTTCGGACGGGGGATTCGATGGCTACACCTTC
TRBJ1-2	TRBV15	13	-	-	CATSRETGPGYTF	TGTGCCACCAGCAGAGAAACCGGACCTGGCTACACCTTC
TRBJ2-1	TRBV2	13	many	-	CASGALRGNEQFF	TGTGCCAGCGGTGCCCTACGTGGCAATGAGCAGTTCTTC
TRBJ1-1	TRBV15	15	few	-	CATGGKGRMNTEAFF	TGTGCCACCGGGGGGAAGGGGAGGATGAACACTGAAGCTTTCTTT
TRBJ2-5	TRBV7-3	14	many	-	CASSPTTGRETQYF	TGTGCCAGCAGCCCTACGACAGGGAGGGAGACCCAGTACTTC
TRBJ2-1	TRBV7-6	14	many	-	CASSSPDFVNEQFF	TGTGCCAGCAGCTCCCCGGACTTCGTCAATGAGCAGTTCTTC
TRBJ2-3	TRBV10-3	14	many	TRBD2	CAIRTTSRTETQYF	TGTGCCATCAGGACGACTAGCAGAACTGAGACGCAGTATTTT
TRBJ1-5	TRBV4-2	15	many	-	CASSQDSLGGQPQHF	TGTGCCAGCAGCCAAGATAGTTTGGGTGGACAGCCCCAGCATTTT
TRBJ2-1	TRBV7-7	16	many	-	CASSLDATVSYNEQFF	TGTGCCAGCAGCTTAGACGCGACAGTTTCCTACAATGAGCAGTTCTTC
TRBJ2-2	TRBV28	16	-	-	CASSRPKGRNTGELFF	TGTGCCAGCAGTCGCCCGAAGGGGCGGAACACCGGGGAGCTGTTTTTT
TRBJ2-5	TRBV7-3	13	many	-	CASSELNGETQYF	TGTGCCAGCAGCGAGCTGAACGGAGAGACCCAGTACTTC
TRBJ2-1	TRBV12-3/TRBV12-4	13	many	-	CASSLVRLGEQFF	TGTGCCAGCAGTTTAGTTAGATTGGGAGAGCAGTTCTTC
TRBJ2-2	TRBV6-1	14	-	-	CASSRGTAPGELFF	TGTGCCAGCAGTCGCGGGACAGCGCCCGGGGAGCTGTTTTTT
TRBJ1-2	TRBV2	12	-	-	CASSEQSNGYTF	TGTGCCAGCAGTGAGCAGTCTAATGGCTACACCTTC
TRBJ2-1	TRBV4-1	15	many	-	CASSQDRWGQNEQFF	TGCGCCAGCAGCCAAGATCGCTGGGGGCAGAATGAGCAGTTCTTC
TRBJ2-5	TRBV7-2	14	many	TRBD2	CASRLAGDRETQYF	TGTGCCAGCAGGCTAGCGGGAGATAGAGAGACCCAGTACTTC
TRBJ1-1	TRBV7-6	17	many	TRBD1	CASSLASGTGTNTEAFF	TGTGCCAGCAGCTTAGCCTCCGGGACAGGGACGAACACTGAAGCTTTCTTT
TRBJ1-5	TRBV7-3	18	many	TRBD1	CASSPSLDRFYSNQPQHF	TGTGCCAGCAGCCCCTCGCTGGACAGGTTTTATAGCAATCAGCCCCAGCATTTT
TRBJ1-2	TRBV20-1	12	-	TRBD1	CSAGDRVYGYTF	TGCAGTGCTGGGGACAGGGTTTACGGCTACACCTTC
TRBJ2-7	TRBV20-1	16	-	TRBD2	CSTGTSGVGPRDEQYF	TGCAGTACAGGGACTAGCGGAGTGGGCCCGCGGGACGAGCAGTACTTC
TRBJ2-7	TRBV30	16	-	-	CAWSVPPTSKVHEQYF	TGTGCCTGGAGTGTACCCCCAACTAGCAAGGTCCACGAGCAGTACTTC
TRBJ2-5	TRBV27	16	many	-	CASSLNSRGGQETQYF	TGTGCCAGCAGTTTAAATTCCAGAGGGGGCCAAGAGACCCAGTACTTC
TRBJ2-5	TRBV2	14	few	-	CASSEALGEETQYF	TGTGCCAGCAGTGAAGCGCTTGGGGAAGAGACCCAGTACTTC
TRBJ1-1	TRBV19	13	many	TRBD1	CASRPTGGTEAFF	TGTGCCAGTAGGCCTACAGGGGGCACTGAAGCTTTCTTT
TRBJ2-3	TRBV7-3	15	many	TRBD2	CASSPWGGSTDTQYF	TGTGCCAGCAGCCCATGGGGGGGTAGCACAGATACGCAGTATTTT
TRBJ1-4	TRBV19	16	few	TRBD1	CASTRGTKRTGEKLFF	TGTGCCAGTACCAGGGGGACCAAGCGGACGGGTGAAAAACTGTTTTTT
TRBJ2-2	TRBV5-5	15	many	-	CASSLERENTGELFF	TGTGCCAGCAGCTTGGAGAGGGAGAACACCGGGGAGCTGTTTTTT
TRBJ1-6	TRBV10-3	14	many	-	CAISETKFNSPLHF	TGTGCCATCAGTGAGACAAAATTTAATTCACCCCTCCACTTT
TRBJ2-3	TRBV7-9	14	-	-	CASSSPTFTDTQYF	TGTGCCAGCAGCTCCCCGACTTTTACAGATACGCAGTATTTT
TRBJ1-2	TRBV7-8	15	many	-	CASSLKRVENYGYTF	TGTGCCAGCAGCCTAAAGAGGGTTGAGAACTATGGCTACACCTTC
TRBJ1-1	TRBV19	15	-	-	CASTQPGLAVPEAFF	TGTGCCAGTACCCAACCGGGACTTGCGGTCCCTGAAGCTTTCTTT
TRBJ1-1	TRBV19	14	few	-	CASSRGEQNTEAFF	TGTGCCAGTAGTCGGGGAGAACAGAACACTGAAGCTTTCTTT
TRBJ1-2	TRBV30	13	-	TRBD1	CAWGTGLNYGYTF	TGTGCCTGGGGGACAGGGTTAAACTATGGCTACACCTTC
TRBJ2-7	TRBV7-2	13	many	-	CASSLQLRYEQYF	TGTGCCAGCAGCTTACAACTGCGCTACGAGCAGTACTTC
TRBJ2-2	TRBV12-3/TRBV12-4	15	many	-	CASSLSGRVTGELFF	TGTGCCAGCAGTTTATCCGGCAGGGTCACCGGGGAGCTGTTTTTT
TRBJ1-2	TRBV27	14	many	-	CASSLSSQGNGYTF	TGTGCCAGCAGTTTATCGAGCCAGGGGAACGGCTACACCTTC
TRBJ1-2	TRBV27	13	many	TRBD1	CASSLGTAYGYTF	TGTGCCAGCAGTTTAGGGACAGCCTATGGCTACACCTTC
TRBJ2-3	TRBV7-9	15	-	TRBD2	CASSFSGGATDTQYF	TGTGCCAGCAGTTTTAGCGGGGGGGCCACAGATACGCAGTATTTT
TRBJ2-5	TRBV6-6	14	-	-	CASSYDYAQETQYF	TGTGCCAGCAGTTACGACTACGCTCAAGAGACCCAGTACTTC
TRBJ1-6	TRBV19	17	many	-	CASSMNGDRNPHSPLHF	TGTGCCAGTAGTATGAACGGGGACCGGAACCCCCATTCACCCCTCCACTTT
TRBJ1-1	TRBV7-9	14	many	TRBD1	CASSSTGTGVLAFF	TGTGCCAGCAGCAGTACCGGGACAGGGGTTTTGGCTTTCTTT
TRBJ1-6	TRBV4-2	16	many	-	CASSHLWVDYNSPLHF	TGTGCCAGCAGCCATTTATGGGTCGACTATAATTCACCCCTCCACTTT